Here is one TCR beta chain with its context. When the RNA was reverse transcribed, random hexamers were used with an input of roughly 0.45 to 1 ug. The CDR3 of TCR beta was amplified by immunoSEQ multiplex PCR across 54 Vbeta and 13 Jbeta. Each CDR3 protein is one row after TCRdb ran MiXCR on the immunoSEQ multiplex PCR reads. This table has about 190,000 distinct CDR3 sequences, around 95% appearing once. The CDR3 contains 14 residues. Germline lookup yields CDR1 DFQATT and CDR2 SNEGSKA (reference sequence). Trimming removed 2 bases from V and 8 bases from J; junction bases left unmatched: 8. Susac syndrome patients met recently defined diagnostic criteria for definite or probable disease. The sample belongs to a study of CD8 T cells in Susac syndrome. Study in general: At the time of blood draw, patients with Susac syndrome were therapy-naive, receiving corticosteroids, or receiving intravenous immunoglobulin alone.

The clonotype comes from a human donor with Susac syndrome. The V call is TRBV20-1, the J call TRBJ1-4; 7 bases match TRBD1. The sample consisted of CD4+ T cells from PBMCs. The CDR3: CSARITGVREKLFF. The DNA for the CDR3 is TGCAGTGCTAGAATAACAGGGGTGAGGGAAAAACTGTTTTTT.